A selection of T cell receptor beta chains follows, all from one sample in a study of T cells after yellow fever vaccination. TCRdb reprocessed the 5' RACE reads with MiXCR, giving one entry per CDR3 protein. The sample has about 400,000 distinct CDR3 sequences; 6% to 8% are singletons. The material was PBMCs, obtained 5 days after the yellow fever booster vaccination. Receptors originate from a man younger than 45 who received the YFV17D yellow fever vaccine. The CDR3 runs from the conserved cysteine through the conserved F or W. Each record gives: D gene, clone size, V gene, J gene, CDR3 protein, CDR3 DNA. D genes are given only for firm matches. Clone sizes are given selectively: once, few, many, or a class where the clone is expanded.

NA,few,TRBV7-2,TRBJ1-3,CASSWGAVCPF,TGTGCCAGCAGCTGGGGGGCCGTATGCCCTTTT
NA,few,TRBV5-5,TRBJ2-1,CASSLMGSEQFF,TGTGCCAGCAGCTTAATGGGCAGTGAGCAGTTCTTC
TRBD1,NA,TRBV6-2/TRBV6-3,TRBJ2-7,CAICRDSYSYEQYF,TGTGCCATCTGCCGGGACAGCTACTCATACGAGCAGTACTTC
TRBD2,NA,TRBV19,TRBJ2-1,CASSGGRVSAEQFF,TGTGCCAGTAGTGGCGGGAGGGTGAGTGCTGAGCAGTTCTTC
NA,few,TRBV10-3,TRBJ1-3,CAIGETASTSGNTIYF,TGTGCCATCGGGGAAACAGCGTCGACCTCTGGAAACACCATATATTTT
TRBD2,few,TRBV7-2,TRBJ2-7,CASSLGRGRSSYEQYF,TGTGCCAGCAGCTTAGGTCGCGGGAGGAGCTCCTACGAGCAGTACTTC
NA,many,TRBV4-3,TRBJ1-2,CASSQDQGWAYGYTF,TGCGCCAGCAGCCAAGACCAGGGATGGGCCTATGGCTACACCTTC
NA,NA,TRBV4-1,TRBJ2-7,CASSPRPFRATYEQYF,TGCGCCAGCAGCCCTCGCCCTTTTCGGGCCACCTACGAGCAGTACTTC
TRBD1,few,TRBV28,TRBJ2-7,CASSLAGTALHEQYF,TGTGCCAGCAGCCTGGCCGGGACAGCACTTCACGAGCAGTACTTC
TRBD2,many,TRBV5-1,TRBJ2-1,CASSRPLASGNNEQFF,TGCGCCAGCAGCCGTCCCCTGGCTAGCGGTAACAATGAGCAGTTCTTC
NA,few,TRBV13,TRBJ2-3,CASSLYKDTQYF,TGTGCCAGCAGCTTATATAAGGATACGCAGTATTTT
TRBD2,few,TRBV20-1,TRBJ2-7,CSATGGAGHRNEQYF,TGCAGTGCTACCGGTGGAGCGGGGCATAGGAACGAGCAGTACTTC
NA,many,TRBV27,TRBJ2-3,CASSLRVQSTDTQYF,TGTGCCAGCAGTTTAAGGGTACAAAGCACAGATACGCAGTATTTT
TRBD2,few,TRBV5-1,TRBJ2-2,CASSLNLLLAGGVAGELFF,TGCGCCAGCAGTTTGAATCTCCTTCTAGCGGGAGGCGTGGCCGGGGAGCTGTTTTTT
NA,many,TRBV14,TRBJ2-7,CASSATYEQYF,TGTGCCAGCAGCGCAACCTACGAGCAGTACTTC
TRBD1,many,TRBV12-3/TRBV12-4,TRBJ1-1,CASIPGQVNTEAFF,TGTGCCAGCATACCGGGACAGGTAAACACTGAAGCTTTCTTT
NA,many,TRBV12-3/TRBV12-4,TRBJ1-1,CASSFSGGNTEAFF,TGTGCCAGCAGTTTCTCGGGAGGCAACACTGAAGCTTTCTTT
TRBD2,many,TRBV20-1,TRBJ2-1,CSAPNSGSPYNEQFF,TGCAGTGCCCCAAATAGCGGGAGCCCCTACAATGAGCAGTTCTTC
NA,few,TRBV28,TRBJ2-3,CASSPTRLGTQYF,TGTGCCAGCAGCCCCACTCGACTCGGTACGCAGTATTTT
TRBD1,many,TRBV28,TRBJ2-7,CASSLPQGTAYEQYF,TGTGCCAGCAGTCTCCCCCAGGGGACAGCCTACGAGCAGTACTTC
NA,few,TRBV5-6,TRBJ1-1,CASSLVSSDTEAFF,TGTGCCAGCAGCTTGGTTTCATCGGACACTGAAGCTTTCTTT
NA,many,TRBV29-1,TRBJ2-5,CSDRRGGVQETQYF,TGCAGCGACCGTCGAGGGGGGGTTCAAGAGACCCAGTACTTC
TRBD2,many,TRBV7-2,TRBJ2-1,CASSFVTSGFSGNEQFF,TGTGCCAGCAGCTTTGTAACTAGCGGGTTTAGTGGCAATGAGCAGTTCTTC
TRBD1,many,TRBV5-1,TRBJ2-2,CASSFDRGNTGELFF,TGCGCCAGCAGCTTCGACAGGGGAAACACCGGGGAGCTGTTTTTT
TRBD2,many,TRBV24-1,TRBJ2-2,CATRGLAGDTGELFF,TGTGCCACCAGAGGACTAGCGGGAGACACCGGGGAGCTGTTTTTT
TRBD1,many,TRBV11-2,TRBJ1-1,CASSTHRGLGTEAFF,TGTGCCAGCAGCACCCACAGGGGGCTGGGGACTGAAGCTTTCTTT
NA,NA,TRBV20-1,TRBJ2-3,CSARWPVTDTQYF,TGCAGTGCTAGATGGCCGGTCACAGATACGCAGTATTTT
NA,NA,TRBV14,TRBJ2-7,CASSQGVSSSYEQYF,TGTGCCAGCAGCCAAGGGGTGTCTAGCTCCTACGAGCAGTACTTC
TRBD1,NA,TRBV20-1,TRBJ1-3,CSAADRGLFANTIYF,TGCAGTGCCGCTGACAGGGGCCTATTCGCAAACACCATATATTTT
NA,NA,TRBV7-2,TRBJ2-7,CASSPRQSRDWGYEQYF,TGTGCCAGCAGCCCGCGACAGTCCCGGGACTGGGGCTACGAGCAGTACTTC
TRBD2,NA,TRBV7-2,TRBJ2-7,CASSLGAVAGVYEQYF,TGTGCCAGCAGCTTAGGGGCGGTAGCGGGAGTCTACGAGCAGTACTTC
NA,few,TRBV7-2,TRBJ1-5,CASSRASNQPQHF,TGTGCCAGCAGCCGGGCCAGTAATCAGCCCCAGCATTTT
NA,many,TRBV7-2,TRBJ2-1,CASQRDYNEQFF,TGTGCCAGCCAGCGAGATTACAATGAGCAGTTCTTC
NA,NA,TRBV11-2,TRBJ2-1,CASSLVPAGGQQFF,TGTGCCAGCAGCTTAGTTCCGGCAGGAGGCCAGCAGTTCTTC
NA,NA,TRBV4-3,TRBJ2-2,CASSQEDRTGELFF,TGCGCCAGCAGCCAAGAAGACAGGACCGGGGAGCTGTTTTTT
TRBD1,NA,TRBV7-2,TRBJ2-2,CASSPGGDPGELFF,TGTGCCAGCAGCCCAGGGGGAGACCCCGGGGAGCTGTTTTTT
NA,many,TRBV20-1,TRBJ2-7,CSVGGAYEQYF,TGCAGTGTTGGTGGGGCCTACGAGCAGTACTTC
NA,few,TRBV19,TRBJ2-4,CASSIDWAERAKNIQYF,TGTGCCAGTAGCATAGATTGGGCGGAAAGAGCCAAAAACATTCAGTACTTC
TRBD2,few,TRBV2,TRBJ2-1,CASSASGTSGGDLFF,TGTGCCAGCAGTGCGTCGGGGACTAGCGGGGGGGACCTGTTCTTC
NA,NA,TRBV7-9,TRBJ1-1,CASSLGRELSNTEAFF,TGTGCCAGCAGCTTAGGGCGGGAACTGTCGAACACTGAAGCTTTCTTT
TRBD1,NA,TRBV28,TRBJ2-7,CASRRQGGTYEQYF,TGTGCCAGCAGGAGACAGGGGGGGACCTACGAGCAGTACTTC
NA,NA,TRBV18,TRBJ2-2,CASSPPTENTGELFF,TGTGCCAGCTCACCGCCGACAGAAAACACCGGGGAGCTGTTTTTT
NA,many,TRBV7-2,TRBJ2-7,CASSPGTYEQYF,TGTGCCAGCAGCCCCGGGACCTACGAGCAGTACTTC
TRBD1,NA,TRBV30,TRBJ2-7,CALRSGQGAWEQYF,TGTGCCCTCCGATCGGGACAGGGGGCGTGGGAGCAGTACTTC
TRBD2,many,TRBV6-6,TRBJ2-1,CAGRTSGRDEQFF,TGTGCCGGCCGGACTAGCGGGAGGGATGAGCAGTTCTTC
TRBD1,few,TRBV18,TRBJ2-5,CASLGTVQETQYF,TGTGCCAGCCTCGGGACAGTCCAAGAGACCCAGTACTTC
NA,few,TRBV10-3,TRBJ2-3,CAISESVIGSTDTQYF,TGTGCCATCAGTGAGTCGGTTATAGGGAGCACAGATACGCAGTATTTT
NA,many,TRBV12-3/TRBV12-4,TRBJ2-3,CASSLVGPDTQYF,TGTGCCAGCAGTTTGGTTGGGCCAGATACGCAGTATTTT
NA,NA,TRBV4-1,TRBJ2-5,CASSQDGSTETQYF,TGCGCCAGCAGCCAAGATGGGAGTACAGAGACCCAGTACTTC